This T cell receptor beta chain was sequenced in a study of beta chain features in type 1 diabetes. Study context: The patients were much like the healthy donors in age, gender and cell yields.

Sequencing targeted expressed TCRB transcripts, as all isolated RNA had been reverse transcribed. Generated by immunoSEQ multiplex PCR, the TCRdb table keeps only in-frame clones and is missing some. The sample carries about 270,000 clones, more than 13% recorded once. CDR3 length: 16 residues. The junction had 10 bases not matched to a gene; V was cut back by 5 bases and J by 2 bases. CDR1 and CDR2 (germline): SGHRS, YFSETQ. The study's findings and limits: For Type 1 diabetes patients, all four CD4+ subsets carried TCRB CDR3s that were moderately but significantly shorter. Patients' naive, central memory and Treg TCRB repertoires seemed closer to one another than those of healthy donors.

This clone was observed a few times. Its matching antigen is unknown. The sequence derives from a man aged 25-45 years with type 1 diabetes. V gene TRBV5-1 combines with J gene TRBJ2-1; 7 nucleotides line up with TRBD2. The specimen sequenced was naive CD4+ T cells from blood. The CDR3 here is CASRRSGTLPYNEQFF. The CDR3 DNA follows: TGCGCCAGCAGGAGAAGCGGGACTCTACCCTACAATGAGCAGTTCTTC. The variable domain in full, completed from reference TRBV5-1 and TRBJ2-1, reads KAGVTQTPRYLIKTRGQQVTLSCSPISGHRSVSWYQQTPGQGLQFLFEYFSETQRNKGNFPGRFSGRQFSNSRSEMNVSTLELGDSALYLCASRRSGTLPYNEQFFGPGTRLTVL.